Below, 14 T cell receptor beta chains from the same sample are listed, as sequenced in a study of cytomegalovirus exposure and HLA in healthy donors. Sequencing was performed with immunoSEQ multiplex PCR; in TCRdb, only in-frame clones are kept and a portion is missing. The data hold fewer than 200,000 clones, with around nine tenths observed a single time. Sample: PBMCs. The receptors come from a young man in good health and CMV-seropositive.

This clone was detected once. The CDR3 sequence is CASSSSWRGNNEQFF. The DNA for the CDR3 is TGTGCCAGCAGCTCCTCTTGGCGGGGTAACAATGAGCAGTTCTTC. The chain links TRBV9 to TRBJ2-1, with a weak D call TRBD2 (6 bases). This CDR3 has 15 amino acids. The V and J ends lost 4 bases and 5 bases respectively, with 16 bases between them. Germline assignment: CDR1 SGDLS and CDR2 YYNGEE.

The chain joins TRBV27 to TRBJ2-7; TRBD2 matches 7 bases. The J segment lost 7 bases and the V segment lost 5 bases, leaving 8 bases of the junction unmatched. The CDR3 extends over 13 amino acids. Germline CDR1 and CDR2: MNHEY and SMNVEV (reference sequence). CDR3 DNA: TGTGCCAGCAGTCGCAAAGGGAGGGAGGAGCAGTACTTC. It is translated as CASSRKGREEQYF.

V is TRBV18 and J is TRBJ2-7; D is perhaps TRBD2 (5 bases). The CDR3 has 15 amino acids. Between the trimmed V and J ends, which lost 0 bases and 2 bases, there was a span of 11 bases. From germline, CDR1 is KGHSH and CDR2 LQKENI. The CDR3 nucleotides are TGTGCCAGCTCACCACCTAGCGTGACCCCCTACGAGCAGTACTTC. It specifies CASSPPSVTPYEQYF.

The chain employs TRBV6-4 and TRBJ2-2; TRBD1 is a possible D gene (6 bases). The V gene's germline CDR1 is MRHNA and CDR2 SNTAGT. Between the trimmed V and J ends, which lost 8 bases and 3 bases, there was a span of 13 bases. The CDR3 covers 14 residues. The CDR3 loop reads CASQTGPHTGELFF. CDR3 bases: TGTGCCAGCCAGACAGGTCCTCACACCGGGGAGCTGTTTTTT.

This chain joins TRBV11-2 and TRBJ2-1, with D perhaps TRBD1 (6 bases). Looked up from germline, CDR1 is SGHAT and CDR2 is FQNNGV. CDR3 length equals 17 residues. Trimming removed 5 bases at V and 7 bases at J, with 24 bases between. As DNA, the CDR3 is TGTGCCAGCAGCCCCCAGTTTATCTGGCAGGGGTGGAATGAGCAGTTCTTC. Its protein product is CASSPQFIWQGWNEQFF. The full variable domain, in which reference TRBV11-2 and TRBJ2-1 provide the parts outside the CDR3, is EAGVAQSPRYKIIEKRQSVAFWCNPISGHATLYWYQQILGQGPKLLIQFQNNGVVDDSQLPKDRFSAERLKGVDSTLKIQPAKLEDSAVYLCASSPQFIWQGWNEQFFGPGTRLTVL.

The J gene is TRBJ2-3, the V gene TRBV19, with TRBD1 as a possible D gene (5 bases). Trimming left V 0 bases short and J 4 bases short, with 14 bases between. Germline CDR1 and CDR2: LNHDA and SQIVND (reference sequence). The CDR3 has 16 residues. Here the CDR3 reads CASSIEGAGGSDTQYF. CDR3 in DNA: TGTGCCAGTAGTATAGAAGGGGCCGGTGGTTCAGATACGCAGTATTTT.

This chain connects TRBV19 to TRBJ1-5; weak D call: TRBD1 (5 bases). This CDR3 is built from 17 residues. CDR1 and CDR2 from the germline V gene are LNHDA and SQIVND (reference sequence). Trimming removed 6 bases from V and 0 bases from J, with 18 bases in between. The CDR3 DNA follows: TGTGCCAGTAGACGGGGGGAGCCGCTACATAGCAATCAGCCCCAGCATTTT. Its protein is CASRRGEPLHSNQPQHF.

CDR3 sequence: CASSIVSANYGYTF. CDR3 nucleotide sequence: TGTGCCAGTAGTATTGTGTCAGCTAACTATGGCTACACCTTC. The chain employs TRBV19 and TRBJ1-2; D is undetermined. This CDR3 is 14 amino acids long. Germline V CDR1 and CDR2: LNHDA, SQIVND (reference sequence). With 3 bases removed from V and 0 bases from J, the gap between germline ends came to 8 bases.

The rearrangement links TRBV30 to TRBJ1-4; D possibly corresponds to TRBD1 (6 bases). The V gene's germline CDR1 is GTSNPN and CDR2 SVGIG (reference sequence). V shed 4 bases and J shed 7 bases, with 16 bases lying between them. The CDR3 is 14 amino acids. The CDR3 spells CAWTRGGIGEKLFF. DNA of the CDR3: TGTGCCTGGACTCGGGGGGGCATAGGTGAAAAACTGTTTTTT.

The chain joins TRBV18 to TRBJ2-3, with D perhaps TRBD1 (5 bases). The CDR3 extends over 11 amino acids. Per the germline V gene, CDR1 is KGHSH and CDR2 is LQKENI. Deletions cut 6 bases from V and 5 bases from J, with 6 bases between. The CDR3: CASSQGDTQYF. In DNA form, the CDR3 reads TGTGCCAGCTCCCAGGGAGATACGCAGTATTTT.

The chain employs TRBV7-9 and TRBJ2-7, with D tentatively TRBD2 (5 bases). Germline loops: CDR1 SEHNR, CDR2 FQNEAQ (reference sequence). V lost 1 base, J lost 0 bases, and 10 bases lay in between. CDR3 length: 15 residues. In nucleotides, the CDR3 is TGTGCCAGCAGCTTAGGAAGGGAGAGCTCCTACGAGCAGTACTTC. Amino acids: CASSLGRESSYEQYF.

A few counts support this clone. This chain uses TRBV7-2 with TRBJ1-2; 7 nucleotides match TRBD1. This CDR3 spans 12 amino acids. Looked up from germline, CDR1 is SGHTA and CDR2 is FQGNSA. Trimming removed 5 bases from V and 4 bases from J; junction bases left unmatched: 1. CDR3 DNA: TGTGCCAGCAGCCGGGACAGCTATGGCTACACCTTC. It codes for CASSRDSYGYTF.

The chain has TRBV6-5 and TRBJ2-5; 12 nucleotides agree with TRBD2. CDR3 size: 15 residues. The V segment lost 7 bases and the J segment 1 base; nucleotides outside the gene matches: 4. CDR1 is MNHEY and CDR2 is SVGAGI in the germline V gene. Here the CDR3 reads CASTGLAGPQETQYF. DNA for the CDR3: TGTGCCAGCACTGGACTAGCGGGGCCCCAAGAGACCCAGTACTTC.

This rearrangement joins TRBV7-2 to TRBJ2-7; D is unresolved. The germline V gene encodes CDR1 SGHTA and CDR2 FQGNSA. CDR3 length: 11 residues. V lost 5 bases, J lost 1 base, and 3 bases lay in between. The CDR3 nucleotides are TGTGCCAGCAGCCCATCCTACGAGCAGTACTTC. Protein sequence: CASSPSYEQYF.